Listed below are T cell receptor beta chains from one sample, sequenced in a study of blood T cell repertoires in COVID-19. This table comes from immunoSEQ multiplex PCR, and its TCRdb copy is limited to in-frame clones, with some not included. The sample has just over 150,000 clones, around 87% seen once. Sequencing was carried out using peripheral blood. The source is a woman in her thirties or forties with acute or convalescent COVID-19. Each CDR3 is given with its conserved first and last residue. Each record gives: CDR3 protein, CDR3 DNA, V gene, D gene, J gene, clone size, CDR3 length. The D gene is left open where the match is weak. Clone size appears in some rows only: once, few, many, or a class for an expanded clone.

CASSPQTGTANTGELFF | TGCGCCAGCAGTCCACAAACCGGGACAGCGAACACCGGGGAGCTGTTTTTT | TRBV10-1 | TRBD1 | TRBJ2-2 | NA | 17
CASSKTSDHLPLHF | TGTGCCAGCAGCAAAACGAGTGATCATTTACCCCTCCACTTT | TRBV2 | NA | TRBJ1-6 | few | 14
CASSLGTGEDEQYF | TGCGCCAGCAGCTTGGGGACAGGGGAGGACGAGCAGTACTTC | TRBV5-1 | TRBD1 | TRBJ2-7 | NA | 14
CASSERGSAGAGELFF | TGTGCCAGCAGTGAAAGGGGGTCTGCGGGGGCCGGGGAGCTGTTTTTT | TRBV25-1 | NA | TRBJ2-2 | once | 16
CASSLGPGSTDTQYF | TGTGCCAGCAGCTTAGGCCCGGGAAGCACAGATACGCAGTATTTT | TRBV7-6 | NA | TRBJ2-3 | NA | 15
CASSPGDSSYNEQFF | TGCGCCAGCAGCCCCGGAGACAGCTCCTACAATGAGCAGTTCTTC | TRBV5-1 | NA | TRBJ2-1 | few | 15
CASGPGTGLRNEQFF | TGTGCTAGTGGACCCGGGACAGGTTTACGAAATGAGCAGTTCTTC | TRBV12-5 | TRBD1 | TRBJ2-1 | NA | 15
CATRGLGGELFF | TGTGCCACCAGGGGACTGGGCGGGGAGCTGTTTTTT | TRBV24-1 | NA | TRBJ2-2 | NA | 12
CASKGQGSTGELFF | TGCGCCAGCAAGGGACAGGGATCCACCGGGGAGCTGTTTTTT | TRBV23-1 | TRBD1 | TRBJ2-2 | NA | 14
CASSIKRTGSGNTIYF | TGTGCCAGCAGTATCAAGAGGACAGGCTCTGGAAACACCATATATTTT | TRBV2 | TRBD1 | TRBJ1-3 | few | 16
CASSPNSEQFF | TGTGCCAGCAGCCCTAATAGTGAGCAGTTCTTC | TRBV7-9 | NA | TRBJ2-1 | NA | 11
CASSQELARRPDTQYF | TGTGCCAGCAGCCAAGAACTAGCTCGGAGGCCAGATACGCAGTATTTT | TRBV4-2 | NA | TRBJ2-3 | NA | 16
CASSGTSGIYNEQFF | TGTGCCAGCAGCGGGACTAGCGGAATCTACAATGAGCAGTTCTTC | TRBV6-5 | TRBD2 | TRBJ2-1 | NA | 15
CASSVRGTGELFF | TGTGCCAGCAGTGTAAGGGGTACCGGGGAGCTGTTTTTT | TRBV2 | NA | TRBJ2-2 | NA | 13
CASSVDGRVEETQYF | TGTGCCAGCAGCGTAGACGGGAGGGTGGAAGAGACCCAGTACTTC | TRBV9 | TRBD2 | TRBJ2-5 | NA | 15
CASSFRENGYNEQFF | TGTGCCAGCAGTTTCCGGGAGAACGGGTACAATGAGCAGTTCTTC | TRBV27 | NA | TRBJ2-1 | NA | 15
CASSQDRGLNNEQFF | TGCGCCAGCAGCCAAGACAGGGGCCTTAACAATGAGCAGTTCTTC | TRBV4-1 | NA | TRBJ2-1 | NA | 15
CASSGSYQETQYF | TGTGCCAGTAGTGGGAGTTACCAAGAGACCCAGTACTTC | TRBV19 | NA | TRBJ2-5 | NA | 13
CASSLGPGGYYGYTF | TGTGCCAGCAGTTTAGGGCCAGGGGGTTACTATGGCTACACCTTC | TRBV27 | TRBD1 | TRBJ1-2 | once | 15
CASSPADTQYF | TGCGCCAGCAGCCCAGCAGATACGCAGTATTTT | TRBV10-2 | NA | TRBJ2-3 | once | 11
CASSQDPGTGASKTQYF | TGCGCCAGCAGCCAAGACCCCGGGACAGGGGCTTCAAAGACCCAGTACTTC | TRBV4-1 | TRBD1 | TRBJ2-5 | NA | 17
CASSLGYRGQLYGYTF | TGTGCCAGCAGTTTAGGTTACAGGGGACAGCTATATGGCTACACCTTC | TRBV28 | TRBD1 | TRBJ1-2 | NA | 16
CASSHPGLAGVGEQFF | TGTGCCAGCAGCCACCCGGGACTAGCGGGAGTCGGTGAGCAGTTCTTC | TRBV11-2 | TRBD2 | TRBJ2-1 | NA | 16
CASSQDIRQGPSYEQYF | TGCGCCAGCAGCCAAGATATTCGGCAGGGGCCGTCCTACGAGCAGTACTTC | TRBV4-1 | NA | TRBJ2-7 | NA | 17
CAPPQGGANTGELFF | TGTGCCCCACCCCAGGGCGGAGCAAACACCGGGGAGCTGTTTTTT | TRBV19 | NA | TRBJ2-2 | NA | 15
CASSYGLGQPDNSPLHF | TGTGCCAGCAGTTACGGACTGGGACAACCAGATAATTCACCCCTCCACTTT | TRBV6-2/TRBV6-3 | NA | TRBJ1-6 | once | 17
CASSLDRSFGSGDTEAFF | TGTGCCAGCAGCTTAGATCGGAGTTTCGGGAGTGGGGACACTGAAGCTTTCTTT | TRBV11-3 | NA | TRBJ1-1 | once | 18
CATSDLGEWPGGVQPQHF | TGTGCCACCAGTGATTTGGGGGAGTGGCCAGGGGGCGTTCAGCCCCAGCATTTT | TRBV24-1 | TRBD1 | TRBJ1-5 | once | 18
CATSDGTRGSGNTIYF | TGTGCCACCAGTGATGGGACCAGGGGCTCTGGAAACACCATATATTTT | TRBV24-1 | NA | TRBJ1-3 | NA | 16
CASRQGRLYGYTF | TGTGCCAGTAGACAGGGACGACTCTATGGCTACACCTTC | TRBV19 | NA | TRBJ1-2 | NA | 13
CASSPRRDRQFF | TGTGCCAGCAGCCCCCGACGGGACAGGCAGTTCTTC | TRBV2 | TRBD1 | TRBJ2-1 | NA | 12
CAWTRGNEQFF | TGTGCCTGGACCAGGGGCAATGAGCAGTTCTTC | TRBV30 | NA | TRBJ2-1 | NA | 11
CASSLDLWQGNEQFF | TGTGCCAGCAGCTTAGATCTTTGGCAGGGGAATGAGCAGTTCTTC | TRBV11-3 | NA | TRBJ2-1 | NA | 15
CASSHDRGRRATGELFF | TGTGCCAGCAGCCACGACAGGGGGCGTAGGGCTACCGGGGAGCTGTTTTTT | TRBV7-6 | TRBD1 | TRBJ2-2 | once | 17
CASTGSGSSLSYEQYF | TGTGCCAGCACCGGTAGCGGGAGTAGCCTCTCCTACGAGCAGTACTTC | TRBV28 | TRBD2 | TRBJ2-7 | NA | 16
CASRIWGQEGGYTF | TGTGCCAGTAGAATCTGGGGACAGGAAGGCGGCTACACCTTC | TRBV19 | TRBD1 | TRBJ1-2 | NA | 14
CASAEGYRSYEQYF | TGTGCCAGCGCGGAGGGGTATAGGTCCTACGAGCAGTACTTC | TRBV19 | NA | TRBJ2-7 | NA | 14
CASSLMTAALANYGYTF | TGTGCCAGCAGCTTAATGACAGCCGCTCTAGCTAACTATGGCTACACCTTC | TRBV7-3 | NA | TRBJ1-2 | NA | 17